The 23 T cell receptor beta chains below were found in one sample sequenced in a study of blood T cell repertoires in COVID-19. Libraries were prepared by immunoSEQ multiplex PCR; TCRdb keeps only in-frame clonotypes and omits some of them. The table has roughly 180,000 clones, about three quarters seen once. Material: peripheral blood. These receptors were taken from an elderly woman with COVID-19, enrolled during active disease.

The rearrangement joins TRBV29-1 to TRBJ2-3; D call uncertain. V lost 3 bases and J lost 2, with 6 bases in between. This CDR3 contains 12 residues. Germline V gene sequence: CDR1 SQVTM, CDR2 ANQGSEA. CDR3 DNA: TGCAGCGTTGAGGGCAACACAGATACGCAGTATTTT. This translates into CSVEGNTDTQYF.

This clone has just one count. This sequence joins TRBV28 and TRBJ1-4; D not certain. The germline CDR1 and CDR2 sequences are MDHEN and SYDVKM. The CDR3 totals 14 residues. The V gene lost 6 bases and the J gene lost 4 bases, with 12 bases spanning the gap. The CDR3 DNA is TGTGCCAGCAGGGGAGGGCTCTATAATGAAAAACTGTTTTTT. Its protein is CASRGGLYNEKLFF.

This chain connects TRBV9 to TRBJ1-2; D is possibly TRBD1 (6 bases). V lost 4 bases to trimming and J lost 8 bases, with 18 bases between them. The germline gives CDR1 SGDLS, CDR2 YYNGEE. The CDR3 contains 14 residues. Written as DNA, the CDR3 is TGTGCCAGCAGCCCTGAGGTGGGGGCAGGCGGCTACACCTTC. This translates into CASSPEVGAGGYTF.

This clone has only one observation. This chain links TRBV11-3 with TRBJ2-5; D not resolved. Germline assignment: CDR1 SGHNT and CDR2 YENEEA. This CDR3 comprises 14 residues. V was shortened by 0 bases and J by 1 base, with 6 bases between the two germline ends. The DNA of the CDR3 is TGTGCCAGCAGCTTAGAGTCGGTCCAAGAGACCCAGTACTTC. This sequence encodes CASSLESVQETQYF.

The chain combines TRBV9 with TRBJ2-7, with TRBD1 identical over 8 bases. This CDR3 is 17 amino acids long. The V gene end was trimmed by 0 bases and the J gene end by 3 bases; junction bases not matched to a gene: 11. Germline CDR1 is SGDLS and CDR2 is YYNGEE. CDR3 DNA sequence: TGTGCCAGCAGCGTAGTGGAGCCAGGGGGCTGTGTCTACGAGCAGTACTTC. Encoded protein: CASSVVEPGGCVYEQYF.

The chain couples TRBV12-5 to TRBJ2-7, with 9 bases that match TRBD1. CDR1 and CDR2 (germline): LGHNT, FRNRAP. The CDR3 totals 15 residues. Trimming took 4 bases from V and 5 from J; bases not matched to a gene: 9. CDR3 protein: CASGSTGGLRHEQYF. The CDR3 bases are TGTGCTAGTGGTTCCACAGGGGGCTTAAGGCACGAGCAGTACTTC.

The chain recombines TRBV27 with TRBJ2-1; TRBD1 matches at 7 bases. Trimming removed 5 bases from V and 1 base from J; junction bases left unmatched: 5. Germline V gene lookup returns CDR1 MNHEY and CDR2 SMNVEV (reference sequence). This CDR3 is 15 amino acids long. The CDR3: CASSPEQGSYNEQFF. CDR3 in DNA: TGTGCCAGCAGTCCGGAACAGGGGTCCTACAATGAGCAGTTCTTC.

The chain employs TRBV28 and TRBJ2-3; D possibly corresponds to TRBD1 (5 bases). The CDR3 runs to 18 residues. Trimming left V 5 bases short and J 1 base short, with 22 bases between. The germline gives CDR1 MDHEN, CDR2 SYDVKM. CDR3 sequence (DNA): TGTGCCAGCAGTCCGCCCCCGGGTACAGGATACCGCACAGATACGCAGTATTTT. The encoded protein is CASSPPPGTGYRTDTQYF.

This chain uses TRBV5-1 with TRBJ1-3; possibly TRBD1 for D (5 bases). CDR3 size: 17 residues. V shed 4 bases and J shed 3 bases, with 20 bases lying between them. Germline V gene sequence: CDR1 SGHRS, CDR2 YFSETQ. CDR3 sequence: CASSTLPLNTGGNTIYF. The CDR3 DNA is TGCGCCAGCAGCACGCTACCCCTTAACACAGGTGGAAACACCATATATTTT.

This rearrangement joins TRBV4-1 to TRBJ2-4; the match to TRBD2 covers 11 bases. The V and J ends lost 3 bases and 4 bases, in that order; junction bases with no gene match: 2. Germline CDR1 and CDR2: MGHRA and YSYEKL. CDR3 length: 15 amino acids. CDR3 sequence (DNA): TGCGCCAGCAGCCAGCTAGCGGGGGGAAAAAACATTCAGTACTTC. This gives the protein CASSQLAGGKNIQYF.

This clone was seen a handful of times. The CDR3 bases are TGTGCCAGCAGCTCCACCCAGGGGGAGCTGTTTTTT. This gives the protein CASSSTQGELFF. The V call is TRBV7-3, the J call TRBJ2-2; D is ambiguous. Trimming took 4 bases from V and 8 from J, leaving 8 bases between them. The CDR3 length is 12 residues. Germline V lookup: CDR1 SGHTA, CDR2 FQGTGA.

J is TRBJ2-1 and V is TRBV4-3; 7 bases match TRBD2. The CDR3 totals 17 residues. Unmatched junction bases numbered 8, after V lost 0 bases and J lost 3 bases. Germline V lookup: CDR1 LGHNA, CDR2 YSLEER. CDR3 DNA: TGCGCCAGCAGCCAAGATTGGGAGGGAATTAGCTACAATGAGCAGTTCTTC. Its protein is CASSQDWEGISYNEQFF.

V is TRBV27 and J is TRBJ2-7, with D tentatively TRBD2 (6 bases). The V gene's germline CDR1 is MNHEY and CDR2 SMNVEV (reference sequence). Trimming left V 6 bases short and J 2 bases short, with 11 bases between. The CDR3 runs 13 residues. The CDR3 spells CASSAGTTYEQYF. Here the CDR3 DNA reads TGTGCCAGCAGCGCGGGAACGACCTACGAGCAGTACTTC.

The rearrangement joins TRBV19 to TRBJ1-2, with 9 bases identical to TRBD1. The CDR3 sequence is 14 residues long. V was clipped by 5 bases and J by 3 bases; unmatched bases: 4. Germline CDR1 is LNHDA and CDR2 is SQIVND (reference sequence). CDR3 sequence (DNA): TGTGCCAGTAGTCGGGACAGGGTCGACTATGGCTACACCTTC. The encoded protein is CASSRDRVDYGYTF.

This clone was picked up one time. The chain couples TRBV6-5 to TRBJ1-3; 10 bases align to TRBD1. Germline CDR1 and CDR2: MNHEY and SVGAGI. J gave up 9 bases and V 4 bases, and 9 bases lay outside the gene matches. The CDR3 loop spans 15 amino acids. CDR3 protein: CASSSGDRGKGTIYF. Here the CDR3 DNA reads TGTGCCAGCAGTTCCGGGGACAGGGGAAAAGGCACCATATATTTT.

J is TRBJ2-5 and V is TRBV28, with 8 bases aligning to TRBD1. CDR3 length: 15 amino acids. Germline V gives CDR1 MDHEN, CDR2 SYDVKM. With 6 bases clipped from V and 5 bases from J, the junction kept 11 bases outside the gene matches. The CDR3 nucleotides are TGTGCCAGCAGCCCGCACTGGACAGGGAGGGAGACCCAGTACTTC. This encodes CASSPHWTGRETQYF.

The chain joins TRBV9 to TRBJ2-6; 10 positions match TRBD1. Germline assignment: CDR1 SGDLS and CDR2 YYNGEE. The CDR3 spans 17 residues. After removal of 3 bases from V and 3 bases from J, the junction contained 6 bases not matched to a gene. CDR3 sequence reads: CASSDRQGAGGANVLTF. In nucleotides, the CDR3 is TGTGCCAGCAGCGATAGACAGGGGGCAGGTGGGGCCAACGTCCTGACTTTC.

This rearrangement joins TRBV28 to TRBJ2-7; D may be TRBD2 (5 bases). Trimming removed 4 bases from V and 2 bases from J, with 15 bases in between. The CDR3 spans 15 residues. The germline V gene has CDR1 MDHEN and CDR2 SYDVKM. CDR3 bases: TGTGCCAGCAGTTCGTCCGTCGGACTTACCTACGAGCAGTACTTC. Residues: CASSSSVGLTYEQYF.

This clone showed up just a few times. V is TRBV7-6 and J is TRBJ2-3; 7 bases fit TRBD2. V shed 5 bases and J 6 bases; nucleotides not matched to a gene: 11. CDR1 is SGHVS and CDR2 is FNYEAQ in the germline V gene. The length of the CDR3 is 15 residues. The CDR3: CASSIRAGTMDTQYF. In nucleotides, the CDR3 is TGTGCCAGCAGCATCCGGGCCGGGACTATGGATACGCAGTATTTT.

The chain couples TRBV4-3 to TRBJ1-5, with 9 bases matching TRBD1. V lost 2 bases to trimming and J lost 5 bases; unmatched junction nucleotides: 1. Germline assignment: CDR1 LGHNA and CDR2 YSLEER. CDR3 length: 14 residues. As DNA, the CDR3 is TGCGCCAGCAGCCAAAGGACAGGGGATCAGCCCCAGCATTTT. As protein: CASSQRTGDQPQHF.

The chain is built from TRBV7-6 and TRBJ2-6; TRBD1 is a possible D gene (6 bases). The germline CDR1 and CDR2 sequences are SGHVS and FNYEAQ. CDR3 length equals 16 residues. Between the trimmed V and J ends, which lost 2 bases and 0 bases, there was a span of 8 bases. CDR3 sequence (DNA): TGTGCCAGCAGCTTAAGGGGGACCTCTGGGGCCAACGTCCTGACTTTC. Encoded protein: CASSLRGTSGANVLTF.

V gene TRBV10-3 combines with J gene TRBJ2-3; D uncertain. The CDR3 runs 17 residues. Trimming stripped 0 bases from V and 0 bases from J, with 13 bases between. CDR1 is ENHRY and CDR2 is SYGVKD in the germline V gene. The CDR3 region is CAISESQTAYSTDTQYF. The CDR3 bases are TGTGCCATCAGTGAGTCTCAAACAGCCTATAGCACAGATACGCAGTATTTT.

This chain uses TRBV14 with TRBJ2-1; 9 bases line up with TRBD1. This CDR3 comprises 15 residues. Germline V CDR1 and CDR2: SGHDN, FVKESK. Trimming at V came to 6 bases and at J to 7 bases, leaving 10 bases not matched to a gene. The CDR3: CASRGQGYGRNEQFF. The CDR3 bases are TGTGCCAGCAGAGGACAGGGGTATGGCCGGAATGAGCAGTTCTTC.